This TCR beta chain was sequenced in a study of cytomegalovirus exposure and HLA in healthy donors. Study details: HLA-typed donors were the source of around 77 million unique TCRs held in an early data release.

Amplification used 60 Vbeta primers and 13 Jbeta primers. The protocol was immunoSEQ multiplex PCR, while the TCRdb copy is restricted to in-frame clones and leaves out a portion. The table lists approximately 150,000 clones, about 63% of them singletons. Sample: PBMCs. The sequence was obtained from a woman aged 40 to 49 in good health and CMV-seropositive.

The CDR3 DNA is TGTGCCAGCAGCTGGGGGACAGGGTCGAACACCGGGGAGCTGTTTTTT. This translates into CASSWGTGSNTGELFF. The chain joins TRBV11-3 to TRBJ2-2; 9 bases are a match to TRBD1. This CDR3 has 16 residues. V shed 4 bases and J 0 bases; nucleotides not matched to a gene: 3. The V gene's germline CDR1 is SGHNT and CDR2 YENEEA.